The T cell receptor beta chain described here comes from a study of T cells in Graves' hyperthyroidism and ophthalmopathy. Study-level points and caveats: Blood also showed most of the thyroid clonotypes that were expanded above 0.001. A model using 13 V-J features told ophthalmopathy apart from stable hyperthyroidism.

Germline CDR1 is SGHTA and CDR2 is FQGNSA. The CDR3 covers 13 residues. What was amplified from RNA transcripts were TCR beta CDR3 regions. HTBI primers drove first-round RT-PCR of the TCR CDR3. TCRdb processed the multiplex PCR reads anew with MiXCR; each CDR3 protein has one entry. Of around 240,000 distinct CDR3 sequences listed, more than 12% were seen once; the top ten hold less than 15%. This clonotype turned up a few times. Its antigen is currently unknown. A much larger clone is a single base away; this may be a read error. Among the patients, aged 18 to 65, hyperthyroidism was newly diagnosed and had lasted under 2 months.

This chain connects TRBV7-2 to TRBJ1-5, with TRBD1 as a possible D gene (5 bases). Material: blood. This sequence originates from a woman aged 35 to 49 with Graves' hyperthyroidism that later progressed to Graves' ophthalmopathy. The CDR3 spells CAGSPDINQPQHF. CDR3 DNA: TGTGCCGGCAGCCCGGACATCAATCAGCCCCAGCATTTT.